These 29 T cell receptor beta chains came from one sample sequenced in a study of post-analysis software for immune sequencing data (dated by TCRdb to about 2015). The library was built by means of PCR. The listed sequencing device is Illumina HiSeq 2500. To reduce PCR and sequencing biases, unique molecular identifiers were incorporated into the TCR beta cDNA libraries. The public reads were reanalyzed by TCRdb: fastp trimming at Q25, MiXCR alignment, in-frame beta chains only. Each CDR3 protein appears once, grouped with its most common genes and DNA. The table for this sample lists about 820,000 distinct CDR3 sequences; approximately 57% of them were counted only once. The top ten clones comprise under 6% of the sample. Broader findings and caveats from the paper: Significantly higher frequencies in patients than in controls were found for five or six TRBV segments, including TRBV5-6, TRBV5-1 and TRBV20-1.

These receptors' targets are unknown. The source material was blood. The receptors were sampled from a girl aged 5-17 years with multiple sclerosis.

The chain has TRBV20-1 and TRBJ2-7, with 7 bases fitting TRBD2. The trim removed 4 bases at V and 0 bases at J, leaving 6 bases unmatched. Germline-derived CDR1 and CDR2 are DFQATT and SNEGSKA (reference sequence). The CDR3 covers 14 residues. Written as DNA, the CDR3 is TGCAGTGCTACAAGCCTAGCGGTCTCCTACGAGCAGTACTTC. It yields the protein CSATSLAVSYEQYF.

In this sample, this clonotype turned up a few times. This sequence joins TRBV20-1 and TRBJ2-5, with a weak D call TRBD2 (7 bases). Trimming took 0 bases from V and 2 from J, leaving 13 bases between them. The CDR3 extends over 15 amino acids. Germline values: CDR1 DFQATT, CDR2 SNEGSKA (reference sequence). CDR3 sequence: CSARDVGGPQETQYF. Written as DNA, the CDR3 is TGCAGTGCTAGAGATGTGGGGGGGCCGCAAGAGACCCAGTACTTC.

This chain links TRBV15 with TRBJ2-4; D possibly corresponds to TRBD1 (5 bases). Per the germline V gene, CDR1 is LNHNV and CDR2 is YYDKDF (reference sequence). Deletions cut 0 bases from V and 13 bases from J, with 13 bases between. There are 13 residues in the CDR3. The CDR3 region has the DNA TGTGCCACCAGCAGAGACAGGGTGGTAGAGCAGTACTTC. Its protein product is CATSRDRVVEQYF.

The rearrangement uses TRBV24-1 and TRBJ2-1; 11 nucleotides align to TRBD2. Per the germline V gene, CDR1 is KGHDR and CDR2 is SFDVKD. V shed 4 bases and J 4 bases; nucleotides not matched to a gene: 8. The CDR3 consists of 17 residues. CDR3 sequence: CATSEGTGLAGYNEQFF. As DNA, the CDR3 is TGTGCCACCAGTGAGGGCACTGGACTAGCGGGTTACAATGAGCAGTTCTTC.

The V call is TRBV2, the J call TRBJ1-6; possible D gene TRBD1, 5 bases. With 11 bases removed from V and 7 bases from J, the gap between germline ends came to 15 bases. Germline CDR1 and CDR2: SNHLY and FYNNEI. CDR3 length equals 13 residues. The CDR3 coding sequence is TGTGCCGATCAACTGGGGGGGAATTCACCCCTCCACTTT. This codes for CADQLGGNSPLHF. Drawing the rest from reference TRBV2 and TRBJ1-6, the complete variable domain is EPEVTQTPSHQVTQMGQEVILRCVPISNHLYFYWYRQILGQKVEFLVSFYNNEISEKSEIFDDQFSVERPDGSNFTLKIRSTKLEDSAMYFCADQLGGNSPLHFGNGTRLTVT.

The CDR3 loop is CASSLPGQGDYEQYF. The DNA for the CDR3 is TGCGCCAGCAGCTTACCGGGACAGGGCGACTACGAGCAGTACTTC. The chain has TRBV5-1 and TRBJ2-7, with TRBD1 identical over 9 bases. CDR1 and CDR2 from the germline V gene are SGHRS and YFSETQ. Germline trimming cut 2 bases from V and 3 bases from J; bases unmatched to any gene: 6. The CDR3 length is 15 residues.

The rearrangement uses TRBV7-2 and TRBJ1-2; tentative D call: TRBD1 (5 bases). Trimming took off 0 bases at V and 4 bases at J, with 9 bases between the two ends. Germline V CDR1 and CDR2: SGHTA, FQGNSA. The CDR3 contains 14 residues. CDR3 coding DNA: TGTGCCAGCAGCTTAGCGCGACAGTTCTATGGCTACACCTTC. It yields the protein CASSLARQFYGYTF.

The CDR3 reads CASSFGTGRNYGYTF. The DNA for the CDR3 is TGTGCCAGCAGTTTCGGGACAGGGCGGAACTATGGCTACACCTTC. The chain employs TRBV12-3 or TRBV12-4 and TRBJ1-2; 9 bases align to TRBD1. The junction had 4 bases not matched to a gene; V was cut back by 3 bases and J by 2 bases. CDR3 length: 15 residues.

In this sample, this clonotype turned up a few times. The J gene is TRBJ1-1, the V gene TRBV10-3, with 8 bases matching TRBD1. V was pared by 8 bases and J by 0 bases, with 11 bases of the junction left unmatched. This CDR3 has 16 residues. Germline V CDR1 and CDR2: ENHRY, SYGVKD. Here the CDR3 DNA reads TGTGCCATCTCCGCGGACAGGGCTGGACTGAACACTGAAGCTTTCTTT. The encoded protein is CAISADRAGLNTEAFF.

The rearrangement links TRBV20-1 to TRBJ2-7; D is uncertain. V shed 0 bases and J shed 3 bases, with 12 bases lying between them. The CDR3 has 14 residues. In germline, CDR1 is DFQATT, CDR2 SNEGSKA (reference sequence). In DNA, the CDR3 is TGCAGTGCTAGAGATCTTACTGGAGACTACGAGCAGTACTTC. Translating gives CSARDLTGDYEQYF.

This clonotype was picked up a small number of times. The chain couples TRBV20-1 to TRBJ1-5; TRBD1 aligns across 7 bases. The ends lost 6 bases at V and 6 bases at J; junction bases unmatched: 8. The CDR3 loop spans 13 amino acids. The germline V gene has CDR1 DFQATT and CDR2 SNEGSKA (reference sequence). The CDR3 region has the DNA TGCAGTGCGTCACAGGGGCAAGCTCAGCCCCAGCATTTT. Amino acid sequence: CSASQGQAQPQHF.

The chain combines TRBV5-1 with TRBJ2-1; 7 nucleotides line up with TRBD1. V lost 2 bases to trimming and J lost 5 bases; unmatched junction nucleotides: 4. The CDR3 is made up of 14 amino acids. CDR1 SGHRS and CDR2 YFSETQ come from the germline V gene. The CDR3 nucleotides are TGCGCCAGCAGCTTTGACAGGGTTCACAATGAGCAGTTCTTC. This sequence encodes CASSFDRVHNEQFF.

The rearrangement links TRBV4-2 to TRBJ1-1, with 12 positions matching TRBD1. CDR3 length: 16 residues. CDR1 and CDR2 from the germline V gene are LGHNA and YNFKEQ. The trim removed 1 base at V and 10 bases at J, leaving 10 bases unmatched. CDR3 region: CASSQGEGQGAGLAFF. CDR3 bases: TGTGCCAGCAGCCAAGGGGAGGGACAGGGGGCAGGACTAGCTTTCTTT.

In its sample, this clonotype was seen a few times. The chain is built from TRBV29-1 and TRBJ2-7; D may match TRBD1 or TRBD2 (5 bases each). Germline V lookup: CDR1 SQVTM, CDR2 ANQGSEA. Trimming took off 2 bases at V and 3 bases at J, with 11 bases between the two ends. The CDR3 contains 13 residues. The CDR3 here is CSVELGRYYEQYF. CDR3 nucleotide sequence: TGCAGCGTTGAACTGGGACGGTACTACGAGCAGTACTTC.

The chain links TRBV6-5 to TRBJ1-5; 7 bases agree with TRBD1. Germline-derived CDR1 and CDR2 are MNHEY and SVGAGI. This CDR3 is built from 14 residues. J gave up 1 base and V 7 bases, and 4 bases lay outside the gene matches. The chain's CDR3 is CASKRGQSNQPQHF. CDR3 DNA: TGTGCCAGCAAGAGGGGACAGAGCAATCAGCCCCAGCATTTT.

Regarding this clonotype: One end of the junction does not line up with germline, which may come from a read error. J is TRBJ2-7 and V is TRBV20-1, with 8 bases lining up with TRBD2. This CDR3 is 13 amino acids long. Germline CDR1 and CDR2: DFQATT and SNEGSKA (reference sequence). The CDR3 loop reads CSARDGSSGFGYF. CDR3 bases: TGCAGTGCGAGAGATGGGTCTAGCGGGTTTGGGTACTTC.

This sequence joins TRBV12-3 or TRBV12-4 and TRBJ2-5; the match to TRBD2 covers 9 bases. Trimming took 3 bases from V and 3 from J; bases not matched to a gene: 14. CDR3 length equals 18 residues. CDR3 in amino acids: CASSFGGLAGKIEETQYF. The CDR3 DNA is TGTGCCAGCAGTTTCGGAGGGCTAGCGGGGAAGATAGAAGAGACCCAGTACTTC.

The rearrangement joins TRBV12-3 or TRBV12-4 to TRBJ2-7; 7 bases are a match to TRBD1. The DNA end is more similar to TRBJ2-5, so the J call may be wrong. This CDR3 is built from 13 residues. This chain's CDR3 is CASSYTGEETQYF. CDR3 DNA: TGTGCCAGCAGTTATACAGGGGAGGAGACCCAGTACTTC.

The chain joins TRBV7-6 to TRBJ2-5; D tentatively reads TRBD1 or TRBD2 (5 bases each). Germline assignment: CDR1 SGHVS and CDR2 FNYEAQ. The V and J ends lost 7 bases and 11 bases respectively, with 20 bases between them. The CDR3 totals 13 residues. The chain's CDR3 is CASIPFGMGEQYF. The DNA of the CDR3 is TGTGCCAGCATCCCTTTTGGCATGGGGGAGCAGTACTTC.

The chain combines TRBV29-1 with TRBJ2-1; 7 bases match TRBD1. The ends lost 0 bases at V and 10 bases at J; junction bases unmatched: 9. The CDR3 loop spans 14 amino acids. Per germline, CDR1 SQVTM and CDR2 ANQGSEA. The chain's CDR3 is CSVEDRGPTVEQFF. The CDR3 DNA follows: TGCAGCGTTGAAGATAGGGGGCCTACAGTGGAGCAGTTCTTC.

This clonotype was counted between two and nine times. The chain couples TRBV10-3 to TRBJ2-1; possible D gene TRBD2, 6 bases. Per the germline V gene, CDR1 is ENHRY and CDR2 is SYGVKD. This CDR3 has 15 amino acids. V lost 0 bases to trimming and J lost 4 bases, with 10 bases between them. The CDR3 coding sequence is TGTGCCATCAGTGAGTCTGGCGGAGGGTACAATGAGCAGTTCTTC. Translated, it gives CAISESGGGYNEQFF.

This clonotype was observed a few times. The chain joins TRBV12-3 or TRBV12-4 to TRBJ1-2; D ambiguous. The V gene lost 1 base and the J gene lost 8 bases, with 2 bases spanning the gap. The CDR3 contains 10 residues. The CDR3 loop reads CASSLGGYTF. The CDR3 bases are TGTGCCAGCAGTTTAGGGGGCTACACCTTC.

V gene TRBV13 combines with J gene TRBJ1-2, with unresolved D. V gave up 1 base and J gave up 5 bases, with 14 bases separating them. The CDR3 extends over 15 amino acids. Germline CDR1 reads PRHDT; CDR2 reads FYEKMQ (reference sequence). The CDR3 here is CASSLVTGSSYGYTF. In DNA form, the CDR3 reads TGTGCCAGCAGCTTAGTTACCGGGTCCTCATATGGCTACACCTTC.

V gene TRBV20-1 combines with J gene TRBJ2-1; TRBD1 is a possible D gene (5 bases). The CDR3 totals 15 residues. The V end lost 5 bases, the J end lost 0 bases, and 14 bases lay between the germline ends. The V gene's germline CDR1 is DFQATT and CDR2 SNEGSKA (reference sequence). The CDR3 nucleotides read TGCAGTGCTCAAAGGGGCGGAAGCTCCTACAATGAGCAGTTCTTC. Amino acids: CSAQRGGSSYNEQFF.

The rearrangement uses TRBV9 and TRBJ2-1; tentatively, D is TRBD1 (5 bases). The germline V gene has CDR1 SGDLS and CDR2 YYNGEE. The CDR3 is made up of 15 amino acids. The V end was cut by 2 bases, the J end by 11 bases, with 20 bases between. The CDR3 spells CASSVQGSYKAQQFF. In nucleotides, the CDR3 is TGTGCCAGCAGCGTGCAGGGCTCCTACAAAGCTCAGCAGTTCTTC.

The gene calls are TRBV14 and TRBJ2-5, with D perhaps TRBD1 (5 bases). The V gene's germline CDR1 is SGHDN and CDR2 FVKESK. Trimming left V 1 base short and J 9 bases short, with 12 bases between. The CDR3 is 13 amino acids. This CDR3 reads CASSQVETVPQYF. CDR3 in DNA: TGTGCCAGCAGCCAAGTCGAGACAGTCCCCCAGTACTTC.

J is TRBJ1-1 and V is TRBV5-5; 10 bases line up with TRBD1. Germline loops: CDR1 SGHKS, CDR2 YYEKEE (reference sequence). The CDR3 length is 13 residues. V trimming: 3 bases; J trimming: 11 bases; junction bases outside the gene matches: 7. CDR3 region: CASSYSGTGVAFF. The CDR3 DNA sequence: TGTGCCAGCAGCTACTCCGGGACAGGGGTTGCTTTCTTT.

This clonotype has more than one count but fewer than ten. V and J are TRBV5-1 and TRBJ2-2, with TRBD1 matching over 7 bases. Germline-derived CDR1 and CDR2 are SGHRS and YFSETQ. The CDR3 contains 16 residues. The junction had 6 bases not matched to a gene; V was cut back by 1 base and J by 3 bases. CDR3 sequence (DNA): TGCGCCAGCAGCTTGAATACAGGGGTGGACACCGGGGAGCTGTTTTTT. Its translation: CASSLNTGVDTGELFF.

This rearrangement joins TRBV6-6 to TRBJ2-5; TRBD1 matches 9 bases. Germline assignment: CDR1 MNHNY and CDR2 SVGAGI (reference sequence). V lost 5 bases, J lost 4 bases, and 8 bases stayed unmatched. This CDR3 contains 15 residues. CDR3 sequence (DNA): TGTGCCAGCAGTCGCCTCGGGGGACAGGGAGAGACCCAGTACTTC. It codes for CASSRLGGQGETQYF.